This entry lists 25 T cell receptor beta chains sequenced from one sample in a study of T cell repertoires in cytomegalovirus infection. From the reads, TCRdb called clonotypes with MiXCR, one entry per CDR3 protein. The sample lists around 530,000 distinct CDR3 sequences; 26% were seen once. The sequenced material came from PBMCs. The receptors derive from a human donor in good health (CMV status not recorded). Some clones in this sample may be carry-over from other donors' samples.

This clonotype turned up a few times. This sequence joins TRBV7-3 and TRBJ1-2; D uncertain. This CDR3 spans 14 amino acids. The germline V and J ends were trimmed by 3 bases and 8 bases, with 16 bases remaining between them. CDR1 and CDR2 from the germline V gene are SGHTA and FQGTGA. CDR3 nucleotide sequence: TGTGCCAGCAGCTTCCCTGGACGTGATTGGGGCTACACCTTC. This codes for CASSFPGRDWGYTF.

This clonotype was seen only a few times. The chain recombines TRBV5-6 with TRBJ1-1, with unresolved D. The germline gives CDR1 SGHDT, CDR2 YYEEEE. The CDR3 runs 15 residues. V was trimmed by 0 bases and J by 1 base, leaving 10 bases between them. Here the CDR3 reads CASSLVDSPNTEAFF. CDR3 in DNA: TGTGCCAGCAGCTTGGTGGACTCTCCGAACACTGAAGCTTTCTTT.

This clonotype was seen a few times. The CDR3 nucleotides are TGTGCCAGCAGCTCCCCCGAGCTACAAGAGACCCAGTACTTC. Translating gives CASSSPELQETQYF. This chain joins TRBV5-4 and TRBJ2-5; no clear D. The CDR3 runs 14 residues. V was shortened by 3 bases and J by 2 bases, with 11 bases between the two germline ends. The germline gives CDR1 SGHNT, CDR2 YYREEE (reference sequence).

The CDR3 nucleotides are TGTGCCAGCAGGACCGACAGGGGGGACTATGGCTACACCTTC. It is translated as CASRTDRGDYGYTF. The J gene is TRBJ1-2, the V gene TRBV7-9, with 9 bases matching TRBD1. The germline gives CDR1 SEHNR, CDR2 FQNEAQ (reference sequence). V shed 6 bases, J shed 3 bases, and the junction held 5 bases outside the gene matches. The CDR3 runs 14 residues.

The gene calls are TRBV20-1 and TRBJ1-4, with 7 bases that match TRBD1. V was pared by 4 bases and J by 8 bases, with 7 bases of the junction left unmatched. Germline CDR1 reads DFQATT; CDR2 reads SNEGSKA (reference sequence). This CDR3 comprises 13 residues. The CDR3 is CSATPGGREKLFF. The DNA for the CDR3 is TGCAGTGCTACTCCAGGGGGTCGGGAAAAACTGTTTTTT.

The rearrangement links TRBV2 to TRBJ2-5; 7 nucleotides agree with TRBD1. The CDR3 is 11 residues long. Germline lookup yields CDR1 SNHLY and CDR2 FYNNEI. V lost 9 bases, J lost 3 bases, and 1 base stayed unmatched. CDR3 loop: CARDREETQYF. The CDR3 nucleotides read TGTGCCAGAGACAGGGAAGAGACCCAGTACTTC.

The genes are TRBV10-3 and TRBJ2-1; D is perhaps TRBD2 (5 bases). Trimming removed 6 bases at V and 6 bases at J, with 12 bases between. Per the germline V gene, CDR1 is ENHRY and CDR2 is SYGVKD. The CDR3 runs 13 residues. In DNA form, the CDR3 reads TGTGCCATCAGGAGTCTAGCTTCCAATGAGCAGTTCTTC. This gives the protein CAIRSLASNEQFF.

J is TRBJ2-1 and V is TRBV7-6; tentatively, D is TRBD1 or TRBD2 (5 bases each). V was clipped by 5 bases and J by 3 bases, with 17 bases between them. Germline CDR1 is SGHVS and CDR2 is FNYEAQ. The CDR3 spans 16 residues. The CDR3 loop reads CASSKEVGPSYNEQFF. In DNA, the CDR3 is TGTGCCAGCAGCAAAGAGGTGGGACCGAGCTACAATGAGCAGTTCTTC.

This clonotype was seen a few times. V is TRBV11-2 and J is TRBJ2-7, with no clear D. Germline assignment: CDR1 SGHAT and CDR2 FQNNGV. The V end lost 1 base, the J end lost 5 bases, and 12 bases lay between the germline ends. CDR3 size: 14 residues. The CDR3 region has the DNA TGTGCCAGCAGCTTAGCCCGAAGGATCGACGAGCAGTACGTC. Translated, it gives CASSLARRIDEQYV.

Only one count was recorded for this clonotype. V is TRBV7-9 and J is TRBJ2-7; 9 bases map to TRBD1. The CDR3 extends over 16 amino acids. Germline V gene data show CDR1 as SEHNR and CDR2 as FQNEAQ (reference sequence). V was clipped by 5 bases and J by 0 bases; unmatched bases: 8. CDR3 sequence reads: CASSPRRGQGSYEQYF. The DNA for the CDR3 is TGTGCCAGCAGCCCGCGGAGGGGACAGGGCTCCTACGAGCAGTACTTC.

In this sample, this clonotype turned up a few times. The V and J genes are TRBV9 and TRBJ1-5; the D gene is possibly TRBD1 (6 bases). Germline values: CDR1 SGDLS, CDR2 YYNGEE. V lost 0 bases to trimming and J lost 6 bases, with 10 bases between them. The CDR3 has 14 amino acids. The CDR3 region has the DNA TGTGCCAGCAGCGTAGCTGGGGGGCTTCAGCCCCAGCATTTT. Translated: CASSVAGGLQPQHF. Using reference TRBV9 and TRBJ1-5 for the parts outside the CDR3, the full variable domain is DSGVTQTPKHLITATGQRVTLRCSPRSGDLSVYWYQQSLDQGLQFLIQYYNGEERAKGNILERFSAQQFPDLHSELNLSSLELGDSALYFCASSVAGGLQPQHFGDGTRLSIL.

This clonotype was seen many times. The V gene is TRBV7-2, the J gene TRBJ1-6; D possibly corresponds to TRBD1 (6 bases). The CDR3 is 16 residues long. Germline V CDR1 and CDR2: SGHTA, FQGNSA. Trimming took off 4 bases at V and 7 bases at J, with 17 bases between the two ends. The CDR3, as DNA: TGTGCCAGCAGCTCCCTCCCTGGGGGCAGGAATTCACCCCTCCACTTT. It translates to CASSSLPGGRNSPLHF.

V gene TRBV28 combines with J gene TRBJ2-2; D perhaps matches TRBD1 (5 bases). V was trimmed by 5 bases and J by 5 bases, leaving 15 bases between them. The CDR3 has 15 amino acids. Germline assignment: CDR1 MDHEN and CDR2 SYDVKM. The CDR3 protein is CASSGRVEWTGELFF. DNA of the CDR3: TGTGCCAGCAGTGGCAGGGTCGAATGGACCGGGGAGCTGTTTTTT.

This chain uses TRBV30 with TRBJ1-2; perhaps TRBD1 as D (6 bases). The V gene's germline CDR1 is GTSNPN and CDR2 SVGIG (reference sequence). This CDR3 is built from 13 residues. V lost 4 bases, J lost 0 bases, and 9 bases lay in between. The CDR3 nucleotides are TGTGCCTGGACAGGGGCGGCTAACTATGGCTACACCTTC. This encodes CAWTGAANYGYTF.

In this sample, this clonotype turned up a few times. The CDR3 reads CASSFGGATQYF. The CDR3 bases are TGTGCCAGCAGTTTTGGGGGAGCGACCCAGTACTTC. The chain uses TRBV27 and TRBJ2-5, with D perhaps assigned TRBD1 or TRBD2 (5 bases each). Trimming pared 3 bases from V and 7 bases from J, leaving 9 bases between. The CDR3 has 12 amino acids. The V gene's germline CDR1 is MNHEY and CDR2 SMNVEV (reference sequence).

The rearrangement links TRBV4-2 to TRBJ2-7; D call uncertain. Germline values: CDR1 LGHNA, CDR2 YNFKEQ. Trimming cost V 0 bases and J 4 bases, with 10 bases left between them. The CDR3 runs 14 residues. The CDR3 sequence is CASSQESSTYEQYF. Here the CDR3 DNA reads TGTGCCAGCAGCCAAGAATCGTCAACGTACGAGCAGTACTTC.

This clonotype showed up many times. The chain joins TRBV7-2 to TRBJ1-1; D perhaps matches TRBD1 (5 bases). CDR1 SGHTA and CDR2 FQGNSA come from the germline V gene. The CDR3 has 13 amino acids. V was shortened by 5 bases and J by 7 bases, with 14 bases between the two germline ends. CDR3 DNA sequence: TGTGCCAGCAGCCGAGAGGGACGGGTTGAAGCTTTCTTT. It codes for CASSREGRVEAFF.

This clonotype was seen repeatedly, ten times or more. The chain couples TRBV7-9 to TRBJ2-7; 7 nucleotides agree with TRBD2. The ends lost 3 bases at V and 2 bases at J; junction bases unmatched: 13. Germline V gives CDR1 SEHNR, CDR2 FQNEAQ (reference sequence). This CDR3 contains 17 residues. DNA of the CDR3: TGTGCCAGCAGCTTTATTCCGGTGATAGCGGGTCCCTACGAGCAGTACTTC. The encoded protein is CASSFIPVIAGPYEQYF.

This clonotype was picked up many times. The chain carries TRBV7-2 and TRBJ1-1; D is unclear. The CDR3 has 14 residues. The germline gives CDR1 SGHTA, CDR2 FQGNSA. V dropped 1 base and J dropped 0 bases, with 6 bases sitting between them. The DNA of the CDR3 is TGTGCCAGCAGCTTAGAACCGGTGAACACTGAAGCTTTCTTT. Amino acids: CASSLEPVNTEAFF.

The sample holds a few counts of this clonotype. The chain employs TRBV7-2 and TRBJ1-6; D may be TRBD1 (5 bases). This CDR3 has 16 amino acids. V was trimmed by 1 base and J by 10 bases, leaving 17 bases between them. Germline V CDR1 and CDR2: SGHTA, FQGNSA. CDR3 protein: CASSLGDGRALSPLHF. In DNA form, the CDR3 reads TGTGCCAGCAGCTTAGGGGACGGCAGGGCCCTGTCACCCCTCCACTTT.

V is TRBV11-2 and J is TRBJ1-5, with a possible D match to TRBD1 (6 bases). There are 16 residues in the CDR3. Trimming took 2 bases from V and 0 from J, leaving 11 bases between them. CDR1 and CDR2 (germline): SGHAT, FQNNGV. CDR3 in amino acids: CASSLTGTYSNQPQHF. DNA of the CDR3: TGTGCCAGCAGCTTAACAGGGACTTATAGCAATCAGCCCCAGCATTTT. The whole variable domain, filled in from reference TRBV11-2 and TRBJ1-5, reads EAGVAQSPRYKIIEKRQSVAFWCNPISGHATLYWYQQILGQGPKLLIQFQNNGVVDDSQLPKDRFSAERLKGVDSTLKIQPAKLEDSAVYLCASSLTGTYSNQPQHFGDGTRLSIL.

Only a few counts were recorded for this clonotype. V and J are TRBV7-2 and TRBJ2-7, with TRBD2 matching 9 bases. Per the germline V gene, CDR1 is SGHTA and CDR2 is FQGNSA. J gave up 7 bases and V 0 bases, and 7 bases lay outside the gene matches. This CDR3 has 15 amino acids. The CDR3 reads CASSLAAGGPGEQYF. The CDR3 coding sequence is TGTGCCAGCAGCTTAGCTGCGGGAGGGCCGGGAGAGCAGTACTTC.

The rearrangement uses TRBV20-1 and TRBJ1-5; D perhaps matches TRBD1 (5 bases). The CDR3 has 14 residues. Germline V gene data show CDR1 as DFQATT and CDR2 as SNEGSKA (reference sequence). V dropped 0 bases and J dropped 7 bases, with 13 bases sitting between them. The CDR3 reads CSARDIQGFQPQHF. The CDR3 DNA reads TGCAGTGCTAGAGATATTCAGGGATTCCAGCCCCAGCATTTT.

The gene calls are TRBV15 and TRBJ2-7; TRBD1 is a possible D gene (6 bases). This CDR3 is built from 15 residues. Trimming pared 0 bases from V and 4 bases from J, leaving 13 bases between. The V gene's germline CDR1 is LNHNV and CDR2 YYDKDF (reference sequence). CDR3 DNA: TGTGCCACCAGCAGAGATCCGGGACACAATTACGAGCAGTACGTC. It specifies CATSRDPGHNYEQYV.

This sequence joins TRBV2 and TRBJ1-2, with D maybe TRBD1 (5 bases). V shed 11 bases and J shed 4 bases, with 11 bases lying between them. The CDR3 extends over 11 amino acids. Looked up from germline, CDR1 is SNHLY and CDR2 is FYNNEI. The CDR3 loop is CAVGGGYGYTF. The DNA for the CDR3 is TGTGCCGTTGGGGGTGGCTATGGCTACACCTTC.